The entry that follows covers one TCR beta chain sequence. No antigen is known for it. With 60 Vbeta and 13 Jbeta primers, the PCR was carried out. The table came from immunoSEQ multiplex PCR; TCRdb's copy has only in-frame clones and leaves some out. Seen here are 60,000 to 75,000 clones, 65% to 85% observed once, and the top ten hold just under 3%. This sample was included in a study of cytomegalovirus exposure and HLA in healthy donors. Study-level results: A link between a missense DCLRE1C variant and TCR beta V- and J-gene trimming emerged from a later analysis.

CDR1 LNHDA and CDR2 SQIVND come from the germline V gene (reference sequence). The CDR3 loop spans 15 amino acids. V gave up 3 bases and J gave up 4 bases; unmatched junction bases: 8. The genes are TRBV19 and TRBJ2-5, with 7 bases lining up with TRBD1. This receptor was obtained from a woman in her thirties in good health and CMV-seronegative. The source material was PBMCs. This CDR3 reads CASSISAGGGETQYF. The CDR3 region has the DNA TGTGCCAGTAGTATTAGCGCAGGGGGTGGAGAGACCCAGTACTTC.